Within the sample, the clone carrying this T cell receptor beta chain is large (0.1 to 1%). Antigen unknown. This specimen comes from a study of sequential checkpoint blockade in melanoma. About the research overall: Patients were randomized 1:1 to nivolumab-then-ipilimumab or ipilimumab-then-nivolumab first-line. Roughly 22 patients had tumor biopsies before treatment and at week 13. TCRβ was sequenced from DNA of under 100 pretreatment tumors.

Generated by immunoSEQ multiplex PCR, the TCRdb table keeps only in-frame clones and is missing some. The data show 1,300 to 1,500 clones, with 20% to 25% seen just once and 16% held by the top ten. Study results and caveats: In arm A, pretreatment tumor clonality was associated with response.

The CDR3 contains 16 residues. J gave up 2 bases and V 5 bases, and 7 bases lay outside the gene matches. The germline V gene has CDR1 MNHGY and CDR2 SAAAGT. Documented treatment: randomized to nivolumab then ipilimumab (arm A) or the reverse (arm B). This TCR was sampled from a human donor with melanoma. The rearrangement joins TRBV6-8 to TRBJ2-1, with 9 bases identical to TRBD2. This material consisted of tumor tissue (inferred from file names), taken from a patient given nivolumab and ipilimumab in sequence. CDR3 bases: TGTGCCAGCAGTACGCGACTAGCGGACGCCTACAATGAGCAGTTCTTC. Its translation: CASSTRLADAYNEQFF.